This T cell receptor beta chain came from a study of T-cell memory formation after mild COVID-19. For the study at large: TCR clusters were mostly donor specific.

Researchers used 5'RACE with constant-segment primers to make TCR alpha and TCR beta cDNA libraries that carry sample barcodes and UMIs. TCRdb re-called the 5' RACE reads through MiXCR, storing one row per CDR3 protein. The sample consists of about half a million distinct CDR3 sequences, 18% of them appearing once. V lost 3 bases, J lost 0 bases, and 6 bases lay in between. The CDR3 is made up of 13 amino acids. From germline, CDR1 is LNHDA and CDR2 SQIVND (reference sequence). The sample consisted of PBMCs or a T cell subset sorted from them (not recorded which). The TCR comes from an adult woman who had mild COVID-19 (a few samples of this study predate the infection). Cell type and time point are not known. This rearrangement joins TRBV19 to TRBJ2-7, with D hard to call. In DNA form, the CDR3 reads TGTGCCAGTAGTATTTACACCTCCTACGAGCAGTACTTC. The encoded protein is CASSIYTSYEQYF.